This TCR beta chain was profiled in a study of blood T cell repertoires in COVID-19. TCRdb's copy holds only in-frame clones and misses some; the assay was immunoSEQ multiplex PCR. The repertoire consists of 20,000 to 25,000 clones, with over 60% occurring once and the leading ten covering roughly 13%. The TCR comes from a man aged 55 to 70 with active COVID-19. Sequences were obtained from peripheral blood.

CDR3 sequence (DNA): TGTGCCAGCTCACGAGAATCAGGGGGCGAGCAGTACTTC. Residues: CASSRESGGEQYF. V gene TRBV18 combines with J gene TRBJ2-7; 7 bases line up with TRBD1. CDR3 length: 13 residues. Trimming at V came to 4 bases and at J to 6 bases, leaving 6 bases not matched to a gene. Looked up from germline, CDR1 is KGHSH and CDR2 is LQKENI. The entire variable domain, with the rest obtained from reference TRBV18 and TRBJ2-7, is as follows: NAGVMQNPRHLVRRRGQEARLRCSPMKGHSHVYWYRQLPEEGLKFMVYLQKENIIDESGMPKERFSAEFPKEGPSILRIQQVVRGDSAAYFCASSRESGGEQYFGPGTRLTVT.